This T cell receptor beta chain was sequenced in a study of cytomegalovirus exposure and HLA in healthy donors. About this clone itself: Antigen unknown.

Overall study results and limits: The authors later found HLA-associated TCR beta chains more clonally expanded than equally common others.

The trim removed 2 bases at V and 6 bases at J, leaving 0 bases unmatched. This CDR3 spans 15 amino acids. Germline values: CDR1 MDHEN, CDR2 SYDVKM. PCR used 60 Vbeta primers and 13 Jbeta primers. Original processing methods: In a later analysis, some 10 million of 75 million to 90 million unique beta chains occurred in at least two donors. Repertoires were generated with immunoSEQ multiplex PCR, while TCRdb's copy carries only in-frame clones and drops some. V and J calls and clone size follow that table, whereas D and trimming were derived from the DNA. This sample has some 130,000 clones, with approximately 80% found just once.

This clonotype was sampled from a male donor in good health and CMV-seropositive. Material for sequencing was PBMCs. The chain combines TRBV28 with TRBJ2-1; 14 bases are shared with TRBD2. CDR3 nucleotide sequence: TGTGCCAGCAGTTTAGGGACTAGCGGGAGCAATGAGCAGTTCTTC. It translates to CASSLGTSGSNEQFF. Full variable domain (rest looked up from reference TRBV28 and TRBJ2-1): DVKVTQSSRYLVKRTGEKVFLECVQDMDHENMFWYRQDPGLGLRLIYFSYDVKMKEKGDIPEGYSVSREKKERFSLILESASTNQTSMYLCASSLGTSGSNEQFFGPGTRLTVL.